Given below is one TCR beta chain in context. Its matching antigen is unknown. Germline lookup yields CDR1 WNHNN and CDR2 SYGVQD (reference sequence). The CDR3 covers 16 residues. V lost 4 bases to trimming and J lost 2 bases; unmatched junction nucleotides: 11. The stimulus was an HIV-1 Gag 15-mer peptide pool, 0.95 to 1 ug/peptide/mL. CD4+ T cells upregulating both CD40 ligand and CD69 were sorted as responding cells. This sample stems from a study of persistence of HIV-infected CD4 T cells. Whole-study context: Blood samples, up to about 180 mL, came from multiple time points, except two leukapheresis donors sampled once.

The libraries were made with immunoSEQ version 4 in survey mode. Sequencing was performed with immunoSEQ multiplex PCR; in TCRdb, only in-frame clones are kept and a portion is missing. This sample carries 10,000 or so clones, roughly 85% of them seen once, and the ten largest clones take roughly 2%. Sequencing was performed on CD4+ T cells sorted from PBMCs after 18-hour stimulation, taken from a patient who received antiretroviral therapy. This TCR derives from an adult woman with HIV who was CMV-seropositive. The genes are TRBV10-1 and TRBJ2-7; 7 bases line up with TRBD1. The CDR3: CASSGRGGVPAYEQYF. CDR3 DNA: TGCGCCAGCAGTGGACGAGGGGGCGTTCCCGCCTACGAGCAGTACTTC.